Each of the 8 T cell receptor beta chains below was sequenced from the same sample in a study of CD8 T cells in ankylosing spondylitis. TCRdb analysed the 5' RACE reads with MiXCR anew, one entry per CDR3 protein. The sample consists of tens of thousands of distinct CDR3 sequences, 6.5% to 9% of them appearing once. The specimen sequenced was blood, either unsorted or a sorted T cell fraction (not recorded which). The receptors stem from a male donor with ankylosing spondylitis or in good health (not recorded which).

This sequence joins TRBV5-6 and TRBJ1-2; unclear D gene. This CDR3 has 13 residues. Germline-derived CDR1 and CDR2 are SGHDT and YYEEEE. Trimming stripped 0 bases from V and 4 bases from J, with 7 bases between. The CDR3 region is CASSLGLLYGYTF. The CDR3 coding sequence is TGTGCCAGCAGCTTGGGGCTCCTCTATGGCTACACCTTC.

This clonotype appeared a few times. The chain joins TRBV7-2 to TRBJ2-7; TRBD2 matches at 7 bases. With 5 bases clipped from V and 4 bases from J, the junction kept 8 bases outside the gene matches. The CDR3 spans 14 residues. Germline V CDR1 and CDR2: SGHTA, FQGNSA. This CDR3 is CASSLKRDTYEQYF. The CDR3 nucleotides read TGTGCCAGCAGCCTGAAGCGGGATACTTACGAGCAGTACTTC.

This clonotype is labeled medium-sized (0.01 to 0.1%). The CDR3 reads CSARDQPSGVKDTQYF. The CDR3 bases are TGCAGTGCTAGAGATCAGCCTAGCGGGGTCAAAGATACGCAGTATTTT. The V call is TRBV20-1, the J call TRBJ2-3, with 9 bases identical to TRBD2. Trimming removed 0 bases from V and 5 bases from J; junction bases left unmatched: 9. The CDR3 covers 16 residues. Looked up from germline, CDR1 is DFQATT and CDR2 is SNEGSKA (reference sequence).

This clonotype was counted ten times or more. The genes are TRBV9 and TRBJ2-7, with 8 bases fitting TRBD2. From germline, CDR1 is SGDLS and CDR2 YYNGEE. Trimming cost V 2 bases and J 3 bases; bases outside gene matches: 7. The CDR3 consists of 15 residues. The CDR3: CASSVGAGAFYEQYF. The CDR3 region has the DNA TGTGCCAGCAGCGTCGGAGCGGGAGCATTCTACGAGCAGTACTTC. The whole variable domain, filled in from reference TRBV9 and TRBJ2-7, reads DSGVTQTPKHLITATGQRVTLRCSPRSGDLSVYWYQQSLDQGLQFLIQYYNGEERAKGNILERFSAQQFPDLHSELNLSSLELGDSALYFCASSVGAGAFYEQYFGPGTRLTVT.

This clonotype was recorded many times. The CDR3 loop is CASRGGSSYNEQFF. The CDR3 DNA is TGTGCCAGCAGGGGCGGGAGCTCCTACAATGAGCAGTTCTTC. The chain carries TRBV12-3 or TRBV12-4 and TRBJ2-1; 7 positions match TRBD2. Trimming at V came to 6 bases and at J to 0 bases, leaving 2 bases not matched to a gene. The length of the CDR3 is 14 residues.

This clonotype was recorded many times. V gene TRBV14 combines with J gene TRBJ2-7; 7 positions agree with TRBD2. The germline V gene encodes CDR1 SGHDN and CDR2 FVKESK. V was clipped by 0 bases and J by 3 bases; unmatched bases: 11. The CDR3 totals 17 residues. CDR3 sequence: CASSQDLFGLESYEQYF. Written as DNA, the CDR3 is TGTGCCAGCAGCCAAGATCTGTTTGGACTAGAAAGCTACGAGCAGTACTTC.

This clonotype was observed at least ten times. The J gene is TRBJ2-5, the V gene TRBV2; D assignment may be TRBD1 or TRBD2 (5 bases each). CDR1 and CDR2 from the germline V gene are SNHLY and FYNNEI. With 4 bases removed from V and 2 bases from J, the gap between germline ends came to 14 bases. The CDR3 spans 15 residues. The CDR3 spells CASSAWGTFQETQYF. In DNA, the CDR3 is TGTGCCAGCAGTGCATGGGGGACCTTTCAAGAGACCCAGTACTTC. Full variable domain (remainder filled in from reference TRBV2 and TRBJ2-5): EPEVTQTPSHQVTQMGQEVILRCVPISNHLYFYWYRQILGQKVEFLVSFYNNEISEKSEIFDDQFSVERPDGSNFTLKIRSTKLEDSAMYFCASSAWGTFQETQYFGPGTRLLVL.

This clonotype was picked up many times. The chain has TRBV5-1 and TRBJ2-5; D gene ambiguous. The CDR3 contains 13 residues. Germline-derived CDR1 and CDR2 are SGHRS and YFSETQ. The germline V and J ends were trimmed by 0 bases and 5 bases, with 8 bases remaining between them. The CDR3 region is CASSLVVGETQYF. CDR3 DNA sequence: TGCGCCAGCAGCTTGGTGGTGGGGGAGACCCAGTACTTC.